The rows below give T cell receptor beta chains drawn from one sample of a study of cytomegalovirus exposure and HLA in healthy donors. TCRdb's table, derived via immunoSEQ multiplex PCR, lists solely in-frame clones and lacks some. Found here are tens of thousands of clones, approximately 77% of them singletons; the top ten hold 9% to 9.5%. The sample consisted of PBMCs. These receptors were collected from a woman in her fifties or sixties in good health and CMV-seronegative. The CDR3 runs from the conserved cysteine through the conserved F or W. Fields, in order: clone size, V gene, D gene, J gene, CDR3 protein, CDR3 DNA. The D gene is left open where the match is weak. Size is omitted from some rows. Given values are once, few, many or a class for expanded clones.

.	TRBV6-1	TRBD1	TRBJ1-1	CASSDIGQGPEAFF	TGTGCCAGCAGTGATATAGGACAGGGACCTGAAGCTTTCTTT
.	TRBV30	TRBD2	TRBJ2-3	CAWRVSGATDTQYF	TGTGCCTGGAGAGTGAGCGGGGCCACAGATACGCAGTATTTT
.	TRBV6-6	.	TRBJ1-5	CASSGGGRGNQPQHF	TGTGCCAGCAGCGGCGGGGGCCGCGGCAATCAGCCCCAGCATTTT
.	TRBV7-9	.	TRBJ2-4	CASSLGRDEAIQYF	TGTGCCAGCAGCTTAGGTCGGGATGAGGCCATTCAGTACTTC
.	TRBV29-1	.	TRBJ2-3	CSVEPGSGLVDTQYF	TGCAGCGTCGAGCCAGGCAGCGGACTTGTGGATACGCAGTATTTT
.	TRBV4-3	.	TRBJ2-3	CASSQNIRRSGTDTQYF	TGCGCCAGCAGCCAAAATATCCGAAGATCGGGCACAGATACGCAGTATTTT
.	TRBV19	.	TRBJ1-5	CASSIPTDLTRNQPQHF	TGTGCCAGTAGTATCCCGACAGACTTGACCCGCAATCAGCCCCAGCATTTT
.	TRBV27	.	TRBJ1-2	CASSLSDTGKVYGYTF	TGTGCCAGCAGTCTAAGTGATACAGGGAAGGTCTATGGCTACACCTTC
.	TRBV2	.	TRBJ2-3	CASSRQVYTDTQYF	TGTGCCAGCAGCAGACAGGTGTACACAGATACGCAGTATTTT
.	TRBV4-1	.	TRBJ1-1	CASSQGFDKRNTEAFF	TGCGCCAGCAGCCAAGGGTTCGACAAACGGAACACTGAAGCTTTCTTT
.	TRBV2	.	TRBJ1-4	CASNRREEEKLFF	TGTGCCAGCAATCGCAGGGAGGAAGAAAAACTGTTTTTT
.	TRBV7-3	.	TRBJ2-1	CASSFDGGPNEQFF	TGTGCCAGCAGCTTTGATGGAGGGCCCAATGAGCAGTTCTTC
.	TRBV10-3	TRBD1	TRBJ1-4	CAISEQGQGAEKLFF	TGTGCCATCAGCGAACAGGGACAGGGGGCAGAAAAACTGTTTTTT
.	TRBV28	.	TRBJ1-5	CASIGVQGGNQPQHF	TGTGCCAGCATTGGGGTACAGGGTGGTAATCAGCCCCAGCATTTT
.	TRBV11-3	.	TRBJ2-1	CASSLDSRGNEQFF	TGTGCCAGCAGCTTAGATAGTAGAGGGAATGAGCAGTTCTTC
once	TRBV7-9	.	TRBJ2-7	CASSSRGSSYEQYF	TGTGCCAGCAGCTCGAGGGGGAGCTCCTACGAGCAGTACTTC
.	TRBV18	.	TRBJ2-6	CASSLDSSGANVLTF	TGTGCCAGCTCACTCGACAGCTCTGGGGCCAACGTCCTGACTTTC
.	TRBV28	TRBD2	TRBJ2-1	CASSRLAGVNEQFF	TGTGCCAGCAGCCGACTAGCGGGAGTCAATGAGCAGTTCTTC
.	TRBV28	.	TRBJ1-1	CASRTGYTEAFF	TGTGCCAGCAGAACAGGTTACACTGAAGCTTTCTTT
.	TRBV19	.	TRBJ1-5	CASSMSEGQPQHF	TGTGCCAGTAGTATGTCAGAGGGCCAGCCCCAGCATTTT
few	TRBV6-1	.	TRBJ2-7	CASSAGLTFGYEQYF	TGTGCCAGCAGCGCGGGACTTACTTTTGGGTACGAGCAGTACTTC
.	TRBV19	.	TRBJ1-5	CASSQTRREPQHF	TGTGCCAGTAGCCAAACTCGGCGGGAGCCCCAGCATTTT
.	TRBV2	.	TRBJ1-6	CASSVMEQYNSPLHF	TGTGCCAGCAGTGTTATGGAACAGTATAATTCACCCCTCCACTTT
.	TRBV28	.	TRBJ2-7	CASSLQREQYF	TGTGCCAGCAGTTTACAGCGCGAGCAGTACTTC
.	TRBV4-3	.	TRBJ2-1	CASSQDLNTGRNAEQFF	TGCGCCAGCAGCCAAGATTTGAATACAGGGAGAAACGCTGAGCAGTTCTTC
.	TRBV27	.	TRBJ2-7	CASSTSMYEQYF	TGTGCCAGCAGCACATCGATGTACGAGCAGTACTTC
.	TRBV9	TRBD2	TRBJ2-3	CASSTLAGTPSDTQYF	TGTGCCAGCAGTACCCTAGCGGGAACCCCATCAGATACGCAGTATTTT
.	TRBV4-1	.	TRBJ2-5	CASSLTGRLTQETQYF	TGCGCCAGCAGCCTCACCGGAAGACTAACCCAAGAGACCCAGTACTTC
few	TRBV2	TRBD2	TRBJ2-2	CASSDSTSKALFF	TGTGCCAGCAGTGACTCGACTAGCAAGGCGCTGTTTTTT
.	TRBV4-2	.	TRBJ2-4	CASSQDLKNIQYF	TGTGCCAGCAGCCAAGACCTGAAAAACATTCAGTACTTC
.	TRBV4-1	.	TRBJ1-6	CASSQELRSPLHF	TGCGCCAGCAGCCAAGAGCTAAGATCACCCCTCCACTTT
.	TRBV4-3	.	TRBJ1-2	CASSQEFNDFDYGYTF	TGCGCCAGCAGCCAAGAGTTTAACGACTTTGACTATGGCTACACCTTC
.	TRBV4-1	.	TRBJ2-4	CASSQDGLNLAKNIQYF	TGCGCCAGCAGCCAAGATGGACTTAACTTAGCCAAAAACATTCAGTACTTC
once	TRBV2	TRBD2	TRBJ2-3	CASSLQLAGDTQYF	TGTGCCAGCAGCCTCCAACTAGCGGGAGATACGCAGTATTTT
.	TRBV19	.	TRBJ2-1	CASSRKGVAGNEQFF	TGTGCCAGTAGTCGGAAGGGGGTGGCGGGCAATGAGCAGTTCTTC
.	TRBV6-5	TRBD2	TRBJ2-5	CASSPLAGMGTQYF	TGTGCCAGCAGTCCGCTAGCGGGCATGGGGACCCAGTACTTC
.	TRBV19	.	TRBJ2-5	CASSIADEETQYF	TGTGCCAGTAGTATAGCCGATGAGGAGACCCAGTACTTC
few	TRBV6-1	.	TRBJ2-2	CASSEVQVTGELFF	TGTGCCAGCAGTGAGGTTCAGGTCACCGGGGAGCTGTTTTTT
.	TRBV18	.	TRBJ2-2	CASSPSSQGGAGELFF	TGTGCCAGCTCACCCAGTAGCCAGGGTGGCGCCGGGGAGCTGTTTTTT
.	TRBV27	.	TRBJ2-2	CASSLHPGKNTGELFF	TGTGCCAGCAGTTTACATCCGGGAAAGAACACCGGGGAGCTGTTTTTT